A single T cell receptor beta chain is shown here with its context. It has no known antigen specificity. The record has no base qualities; no much larger clone is one base away. In the germline V gene (reference sequence), CDR1 corresponds to PRHDT and CDR2 to FYEKMQ. The CDR3 covers 17 residues, taking in both the cysteine and the phenylalanine. The kept DNA is CDR3 alone, 51 bases in frame from the first base. Trimming removed 4 bases from V and 2 bases from J, leaving 19 bases between the germline ends. The cohort comprised several hundred healthy bone marrow donors. At the time of sampling, all cohort members were nominally healthy, though unrecorded immune exposures were likely present. The donor was CMV seronegative and belonged to the group of several hundred seronegative cohort members. A peripheral blood sample was provided by each donor, and peripheral blood mononuclear cells were used for TCR beta sequencing. Genomic DNA was extracted from the blood cell samples with the Qiagen DNeasy Blood Extraction Kit.

The data derive from a study of cytomegalovirus exposure and HLA in healthy donors (dated by TCRdb to about 2017). Turning to the overall study: An earlier analysis of roughly 570 of the donors reported about 260 Gb of sequence data and 117 million unique TCR beta sequences obtained from about 200 million T cells. The study was designed to test whether signatures of past pathogen exposure could be identified by cataloging public T cell receptors. Class I and class II HLA loci were covered by the typing at four-digit resolution. The number of typed donors differed by locus: roughly 629-640 for A, B, C, DRB1 and DQB1; 500 to 550 for DQA1; about 600 for DPA1; and some 450 for DPB1. The later analysis used no new phenotypic data to find candidate immune exposures, relying instead on TCR beta sequences and their occurrence across donors. Among roughly 400 genotyped donors of the cohort, an average of about 220,000 unique TCR beta nucleotide sequences was sequenced per donor, of which roughly 17% were non-productive. The T cell repertoires of several hundred subjects were profiled by immunosequencing and related to cytomegalovirus serostatus. Of the 350 to 450 genotyped donors, 65% to 90% fell in the genetic ancestry cluster associated with self-reported Caucasian donors. About five DR-DQ haplotypes were handled as single units for association and clustering because linkage in the cohort was strong. All discovery cohort repertoires had been generated on a single sequencing platform. High-throughput TCR immunosequencing, statistical association of individual TCRs with disease status, and machine learning were combined to predict cytomegalovirus infection status. In an earlier analysis of over 550 of the donors, high-throughput TCR beta sequencing was used to judge whether each TCR beta V gene segment behaved as functional or pseudogenic. Genome-wide SNP genotypes for about three fifths of the roughly 700 donors were used in a later genetic analysis, which treated that subset as a discovery cohort. A separate validation cohort of approximately 120 different subjects was used in addition to the roughly 700-subject first cohort. Donor age, sex, ethnicity and CMV serostatus were compiled alongside the repertoire data. Roughly 310 gigabases of sequencing data and roughly 90 million unique TCR sequences were included in an early release covering roughly 600 HLA-typed donors. To study patterns of TCR occurrence, a later analysis re-analyzed previously published TCR beta repertoires from under 750 donors and added high-resolution HLA genotyping.

Library method: the immunoSEQ multiplex PCR assay. A mixture of 60 forward primers for TCR Vbeta segments and 13 reverse primers for TCR Jbeta segments was used in the multiplex PCR. The CDR3 region of rearranged TCR beta genes was amplified from genomic DNA with a multiplex PCR assay. On the Illumina HiSeq System, the amplified TCR beta libraries were sequenced as 87-base-pair reads. On the authors' methods: A later analysis tallied tens of millions of unique TCR beta chains across the 700 or so repertoires, and about 10 million of those chains were shared by two or more donors. Raw reads were error-corrected and collapsed into unique sequences by a nearest-neighbor algorithm in which closely related sequences were merged to remove PCR and sequencing errors. CDR3 sequences were aligned to IMGT reference sequences to assign V, D and J gene segments. For a sequence to be retained, a match of at least six nucleotides to both a V gene segment and a J gene segment was required. A rearrangement counted as productive if the CDR3 had no stop codons and remained in frame with V and J, and every other rearrangement counted as non-productive. CDR3 was defined by IMGT convention, running from the second conserved V-encoded cysteine to the conserved J-encoded phenylalanine. Sequences without an unambiguous match to a single V gene segment were excluded from the earlier analysis of a few hundred of the donors. An earlier analysis of about 590 of the donors classified V segments as functional when productive rearrangements were above 56.7% and as segregating when the standard deviation between donors was above 5%. To diagnose cytomegalovirus status from the catalog of TCR beta chain sequences, a statistical classification framework was built. V and J gene assignment, in a later analysis, came from comparing TCR nucleotide sequences with IMGT/GENE-DB human TR gene sequences. A later analysis assigned CDR3 sequences and most-parsimonious VDJ recombination scenarios with the TCRdist pipeline. In a later analysis, every TCR beta chain was defined by the combination of its CDR3 amino acid sequence and its V-gene family, and reads without a unique V-gene family were dropped. A later analysis removed 600 or so highly shared, low-generation-probability nucleotide sequences to deal with suspected cross-contamination and a sequencing artifact. A later analysis calculated a clonal expansion index for each public chain from normalized within-repertoire ranks of inferred template counts. In a later analysis, generation probabilities were computed using a VDJ recombination model fitted to out-of-frame rearrangements, and the results were checked against IGoR. Hypergeometric tests were used in a later analysis to score TCR-TCR, TCR-HLA and TCR-CMV co-occurrence, with a repertoire-size bias correction applied to the TCR pairs. In a later analysis, false discovery rates were estimated by permuting HLA or CMV assignments 20 times. In a later analysis, co-occurring TCRs were grouped with DBSCAN, and TCRdist sequence similarity was added when clustering was performed within HLA-allele-positive subsets. For co-occurrence clustering, repertoires with fewer than 30,000 or more than 120,000 public chains were excluded, along with roughly 5 repertoires with anomalous nucleotide sharing. TCRdb holds this immuneACCESS table with in-frame rearrangements only. Some clones are missing; in checked studies, unresolved V genes explain under half, and the rest has no known cause. For V, J and clone size, that table is used; D and trimming come from the DNA. The sample contains about 140,000 clones, approximately 79% of them found a single time. The ten largest clonotypes hold approximately 1.1% of the sample.

Summary of the overall study and its limitations: Because some donors lacked HLA typing at each locus, the association tests relied only on the typed subset. The cohort was sequenced for TCR beta chains only, and without alpha or paired-chain data the features that could be detected were limited. The study gave a list of over 150 TCR beta chains associated with cytomegalovirus. According to the authors, the approach could potentially be generalized to other disease states and immunological phenotypes. Because counts were too low, fewer than 20 rarely observed V segments, including chromosome 9 orphons, were excluded from the earlier analysis of 587 of the donors. The 87-base-pair reads could not distinguish some IMGT-functional V segments, including TRBV6-2 and TRBV6-3, so those segments were excluded. An earlier analysis of approximately 500 of the donors showed that most TCR beta V segments appeared in productive rearrangements either about 87% or about 30% of the time, which broadly matched IMGT annotations. A few of the identified cytomegalovirus-associated TCR beta chains were confirmed in vitro to be specific for cytomegalovirus antigens. A later genetic analysis associated a missense DCLRE1C variant with V-gene and J-gene trimming of TCR beta chains, and an independent cohort replicated the association. In a later analysis, TCR association rates were found to vary across HLA loci, with the most associated TCRs seen for DRB1 alleles and the fewest for HLA-C alleles. A cluster of highly shared sequence variants was judged likely to represent a technical artifact of the sequencing pipeline. In a later analysis, several top co-occurrence clusters were reported to appear linked to parvovirus B19, influenza, CMV and Epstein-Barr virus. Cytomegalovirus status was reported to be diagnosed by the classifier with high specificity and sensitivity in both the original and validation cohorts. Linkage disequilibrium might explain the correlated functional status among segregating V segments, but an unknown experimental factor could not be excluded. In a later analysis, about 16,000 TCR beta sequences were associated with specific HLA alleles at a false discovery rate of 0.05. Immune exposure information for the cohort was limited to CMV serostatus. According to a later genetic analysis, donors in an Asian-associated ancestry cluster had fewer N-insertions in productive TCRs than the roughly 670-donor mean. A later analysis found that most CMV-associated TCR beta chains appeared HLA-restricted, with HLA associations seemingly driven largely by CMV exposure. When HLA alleles, especially DR and DQ, strongly co-occurred, TCR associations were difficult to assign to individual alleles. While some public TCRs were present in many individuals, most TCR sequences turned up only very rarely across donors. Presence/absence analyses assumed roughly uniform sequencing depth across donors, an assumption that may not hold. A further reported finding was that TCR beta sequences accurately predicted the HLA-A and HLA-B alleles for most subjects in the first cohort. A later analysis found that HLA-associated TCR beta chains were more clonally expanded and had lower generation probabilities than equally common non-associated chains.

Sequencing input: PBMCs. This sequence originates from a female donor in good health and CMV-seronegative. Rearrangement joined TRBV13 to TRBJ2-3; D gene: possibly TRBD2, on 6 matching bases. The DNA sequence is given as TGTGCCAGCAGCTCGCCACCGGGACTCGCCCCCACAGATACGCAGTATTTT. Translated, this gives CASSSPPGLAPTDTQYF.